The T cell receptor (beta chain) under discussion was sequenced for a study of blood T cell repertoires in COVID-19. Study-wide background: COVID-19 samples collected from the United States, Italy and Spain covered acute and convalescent phases. T cells, B-cell-depleted T cells, or PBMCs provided the cDNA or gDNA that served as material.

Original processing methods: Estimated nucleated cell counts came from reference gene primer amplification. The repertoire was sequenced with immunoSEQ multiplex PCR; TCRdb's copy has only in-frame clones and lacks some. The V and J calls and clone size are taken from that table; D and trimming were inferred from the DNA. Seen here are more than 150,000 clones, around 89% observed once, and the top ten hold about 0.59%. The CDR3 length is 13 residues. V shed 1 base, J shed 7 bases, and the junction held 1 base outside the gene matches. The sequence was collected from a man aged 50 or older with acute or convalescent COVID-19. The sequencing sample was made of peripheral blood. V is TRBV12-3 or TRBV12-4 and J is TRBJ1-2; 9 bases are shared with TRBD1. This chain's CDR3 is CASSLGTGAGYTF. The CDR3 DNA reads as TGTGCCAGCAGTTTAGGGACAGGGGCTGGCTACACCTTC.